The T cell receptor beta chain described here comes from a study of blood T cell repertoires in COVID-19. Study at large: Donors in the United States, Italy and Spain gave samples during acute or convalescent COVID-19.

Some clones are missing from TCRdb's copy, which holds only in-frame ones; the method was immunoSEQ multiplex PCR. The table has fewer than 250,000 clones, 75% to 90% seen once. A COVID-19 case had been met by exposed participants during the 2 weeks before study entry. Per germline, CDR1 SGHTA and CDR2 FQGTGA. The CDR3 covers 16 residues. V dropped 4 bases and J dropped 0 bases, with 12 bases sitting between them. Sequenced input: PBMCs or T cells enriched from blood (not recorded which). The receptor was isolated from a woman aged 30 to 39 who had been exposed to COVID-19. This sequence joins TRBV7-3 and TRBJ2-2; D perhaps matches TRBD2 (6 bases). CDR3 amino acids: CASSSPLAANTGELFF. The CDR3 bases are TGTGCCAGCAGCTCACCTTTAGCGGCGAACACCGGGGAGCTGTTTTTT.